This T cell receptor (beta chain) stems from a study of radiotherapy plus CTLA-4 blockade in lung cancer. Overall study context: Among all patients, 18% showed objective responses, while about 30% had disease control. Findings and limits, study-wide: Early blood T cell clone changes and increased post-radiation serum interferon-beta were reportedly the strongest response predictors.

Participants had chemo-refractory metastatic non-small-cell lung cancer and were treated with focal radiation plus ipilimumab CTLA-4 blockade. CDR3 length: 14 amino acids. V lost 2 bases and J lost 9, with 17 bases in between. The germline gives CDR1 KGHSH, CDR2 LQKENI. Concerning this clone itself: The antigen is undetermined.

TCRdb keeps only in-frame clones here, not all; method: immunoSEQ multiplex PCR. Of more than 90,000 clones listed, 81% were seen once; the top ten hold 2.5% to 3.5%. This sequence originates from a human donor with non-small cell lung cancer that progressed on radiotherapy plus ipilimumab. Some clones in this sample may be carry-over from other donors' samples. The sample here was peripheral blood, taken from a patient treated with radiotherapy plus ipilimumab. The J gene is TRBJ2-7, the V gene TRBV18; D is possibly TRBD1 or TRBD2 (5 bases each). DNA for the CDR3: TGTGCCAGCTCACCATCCCGGGACGGCAGTCGGCAGTACTTC. Residues: CASSPSRDGSRQYF. The entire variable domain, with the rest obtained from reference TRBV18 and TRBJ2-7, is as follows: NAGVMQNPRHLVRRRGQEARLRCSPMKGHSHVYWYRQLPEEGLKFMVYLQKENIIDESGMPKERFSAEFPKEGPSILRIQQVVRGDSAAYFCASSPSRDGSRQYFGPGTRLTVT.